The TCR beta chain described here comes from a study of cytomegalovirus exposure and HLA in healthy donors. Overall study findings and caveats: Reported findings show TCR beta sequences accurately forecast HLA-A and HLA-B alleles in most subjects. An analysis was carried out later, and it reportedly showed fewer N-insertions in an Asian-associated ancestry cluster than the roughly 670-donor mean. Productive rates of about 87% or about 30% were seen for most TCR beta V segments in an earlier analysis.

As regards this clone: Its target is unknown.

Primers: 60 Vbeta forward and 13 Jbeta reverse. Using immunoSEQ multiplex PCR, the repertoire was profiled, and TCRdb retains in-frame clones only, with some absent. The data hold about 94,000 clones, with approximately 76% observed a single time. Sequenced material: PBMCs. The TCR was taken from a man aged 35-49 years in good health and CMV-seropositive.

Here the CDR3 reads CASSPAVAQAEGYTF. CDR3 coding DNA: TGTGCCAGCTCACCGGCAGTCGCACAGGCGGAGGGCTACACCTTC. The V gene is TRBV18, the J gene TRBJ1-2, with D maybe TRBD1 (5 bases). Trimming took off 3 bases at V and 8 bases at J, with 19 bases between the two ends. The germline V gene encodes CDR1 KGHSH and CDR2 LQKENI. This CDR3 has 15 amino acids.